This record concerns one TCR beta chain sequence. Its antigen is unidentified. This entry is derived from a study of cytomegalovirus exposure and HLA in healthy donors. About the study: Prior work identified 120 million or so unique TCR beta sequences in approximately 200 million T cells. Notes on the study in general: By a later analysis, the bulk of CMV-associated TCR beta chains appeared HLA-restricted.

Primers: 60 Vbeta forward and 13 Jbeta reverse. Clones were sequenced by immunoSEQ multiplex PCR, and TCRdb holds only the in-frame ones, with some missing. The sample records roughly 180,000 clones, 77% being singletons. This CDR3 spans 16 amino acids. V trimming: 0 bases; J trimming: 3 bases; junction bases outside the gene matches: 4. Germline-derived CDR1 and CDR2 are LGHNA and YNFKEQ. J is TRBJ2-1 and V is TRBV4-2; 8 bases align to TRBD2. This TCR was sampled from a man younger than 35 in good health and CMV-seronegative. The sample was PBMCs. In nucleotides, the CDR3 is TGTGCCAGCAGCCAAGAAAGGCGGGGGGACTACAATGAGCAGTTCTTC. This encodes CASSQERRGDYNEQFF.